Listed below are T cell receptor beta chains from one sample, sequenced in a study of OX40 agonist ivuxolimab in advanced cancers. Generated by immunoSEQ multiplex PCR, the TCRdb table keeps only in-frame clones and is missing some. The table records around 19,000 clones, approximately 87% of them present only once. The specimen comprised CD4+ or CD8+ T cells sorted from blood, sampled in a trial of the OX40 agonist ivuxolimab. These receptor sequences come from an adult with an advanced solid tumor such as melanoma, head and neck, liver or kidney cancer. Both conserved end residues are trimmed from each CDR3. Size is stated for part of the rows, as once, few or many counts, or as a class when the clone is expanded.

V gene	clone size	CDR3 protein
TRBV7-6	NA	ASSQGQGAPDTQY
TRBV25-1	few	ASSFRIGAPQH
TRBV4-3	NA	ASRGWDNEQF
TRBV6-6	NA	ASSYDLGKPGNTIY
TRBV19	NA	ASSLAGGHNEQF
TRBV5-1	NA	ASSLEGTGYEQY
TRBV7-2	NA	ASSPSYEQY
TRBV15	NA	ATSTLGGNEQF
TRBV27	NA	ASSLGTAVNYGYT
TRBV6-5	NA	ASSYSAGGNTGELF
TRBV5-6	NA	ASSTSGSISETQY
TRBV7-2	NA	ASSAPGGKWYEQY
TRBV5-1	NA	ASSFGRDPLGTEEQY
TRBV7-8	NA	ASSLFRIWTEAF
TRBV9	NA	ASSTPLFGSGGNTDTQY
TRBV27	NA	ASSPRGPIEQF
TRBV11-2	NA	ASSLDIAGTSGGIADTQY
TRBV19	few	ASSMMPSYEQY
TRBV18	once	ASSVTGVAYEQY
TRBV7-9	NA	ASSLVGTGSYGYT
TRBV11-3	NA	ASSISGSPYNEQF
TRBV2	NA	ASSERTGLAGDNEQF
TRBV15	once	ATSSLAGGPKPFASTDTQY
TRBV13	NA	ASTSSTGSYGYT
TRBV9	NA	ASSRGSGEQF
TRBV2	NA	AGARGPETQY
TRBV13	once	ASSPSSGSYNEQF
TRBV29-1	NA	SVEDSGYSQAF
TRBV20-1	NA	SAMDGNEAF
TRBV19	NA	ASNPGGGWGTEAF
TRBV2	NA	ASSGFFISGNTIY
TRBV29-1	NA	SVGEGGYEQY
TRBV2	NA	ASSEGQGEEKLF
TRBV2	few	ASSEQTGVQETQY
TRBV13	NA	ASSSRDQNTEAF
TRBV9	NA	ASSVLTGFEAF
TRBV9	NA	ASSVAGQSNYGYT
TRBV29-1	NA	SVEDSRVVSYNEQF
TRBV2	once	ASSAFIAGSTDTQY
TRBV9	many	ASITGGSSYNEQF
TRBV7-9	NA	ASSSPVSSYEQY
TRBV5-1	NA	ASSTLTGGSYNEQF
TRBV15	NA	ATSRVPLTQGIADTQY
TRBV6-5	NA	ASTSLNTGELF
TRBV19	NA	ASSIEGGGLVGEQF
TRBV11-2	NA	ASSLEGYSNQPQH
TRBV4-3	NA	ASSQEVSGAFYNEQF
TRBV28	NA	ASSLPALRGRNYGYT
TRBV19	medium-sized	ASSPGTVVSPLH
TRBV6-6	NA	ASSPRGGGSGQPQH
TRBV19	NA	ASSTGQSYEQY